This is a list of T cell receptor beta chains from one sample in a study of T-cell memory formation after mild COVID-19. TCRdb re-analysed the 5' RACE reads in MiXCR, keeping a single row per CDR3 protein. This table has approximately 190,000 distinct CDR3 sequences, approximately 20% appearing once. Material: PBMCs or a T cell subset sorted from them (not recorded which). Receptors were obtained from an adult woman who had mild COVID-19 (a few samples of this study predate the infection). Cell type and time point are not known. Both conserved end residues are part of each CDR3. Each record gives: V gene, clone size, D gene, J gene, CDR3 DNA, CDR3 protein. A D gene is named only where the DNA matches it firmly. The size field is filled for only some rows; it gives once, few, many or a size class.

>TRBV20-1|few|NA|TRBJ2-1
TGCAGTGCTAGCGTCCCCCCTCTTAATGAGCAGTTCTTC
CSASVPPLNEQFF
>TRBV7-2|few|NA|TRBJ1-1
TGTGCCAGCAGCTCTAGGCTGGCCACTGAAGCTTTCTTT
CASSSRLATEAFF
>TRBV12-3/TRBV12-4|NA|NA|TRBJ1-3
TGTGCCAGCAGTGACAGGATCGCTGGAAACACCATATATTTT
CASSDRIAGNTIYF
>TRBV6-6|many|NA|TRBJ2-7
TGTGCCAGCAGTTACCGCGACGAGCAGTACTTC
CASSYRDEQYF
>TRBV12-3/TRBV12-4|few|TRBD2|TRBJ2-7
TGTGCCAGCAGGAGGACTAGCGGAAGCTCCTACGAGCAGTACTTC
CASRRTSGSSYEQYF
>TRBV24-1|NA|TRBD2|TRBJ2-2
TGTGCCACAGCTCTTAGCGGGACGAACACCGGGGAGCTGTTTTTT
CATALSGTNTGELFF
>TRBV7-9|NA|NA|TRBJ1-5
TGTGCCAGCAGCTTAGAGAGTTCTAGGCTTCCCCAGCATTTT
CASSLESSRLPQHF
>TRBV7-2|NA|TRBD2|TRBJ2-1
TGTGCCAGCAGCTCAGGGACTAGCGGAGGGGGTGAGCAGTTCTTC
CASSSGTSGGGEQFF
>TRBV2|many|TRBD1|TRBJ2-7
TGTGCCAGCAGGGGACAGGGGGTCTACGAGCAGTACTTC
CASRGQGVYEQYF
>TRBV28|NA|NA|TRBJ1-5
TGTGCCAGCAGTTTAAACCCGAATCATCAGCCCCAGCATTTT
CASSLNPNHQPQHF
>TRBV3-1|NA|NA|TRBJ1-5
TGTGCCAGCAGCCAGAGGCCCGGGGGGAGCGAGCCCCAGCATTTT
CASSQRPGGSEPQHF
>TRBV27|NA|NA|TRBJ1-6
TGTGCCAGCAGCAGCAGGGAGGGCTCATCACCCCTCCACTTT
CASSSREGSSPLHF
>TRBV11-2|many|NA|TRBJ2-1
TGTGCCAGCAGCTCGAGGTACAATGAGCAGTTCTTC
CASSSRYNEQFF
>TRBV20-1|few|TRBD2|TRBJ2-1
TGCAGTGCCATACGCAGCGGGAGGGTCAATGAGCAGTTCTTC
CSAIRSGRVNEQFF
>TRBV5-1|many|NA|TRBJ1-1
TGCGCCAGCAGCTTGGCGGCGGGGGGCACTGAAGCTTTCTTT
CASSLAAGGTEAFF
>TRBV11-2|few|TRBD2|TRBJ2-3
TGTGCCAGCAGCCCAGACGGACTAGCGGTTAGCACAGATACGCAGTATTTT
CASSPDGLAVSTDTQYF
>TRBV12-3/TRBV12-4|NA|NA|TRBJ1-2
TGTGCCAGCAGTTTAGCACCACTGGGGGTTGGCTACACCTTC
CASSLAPLGVGYTF